The rows below give T cell receptor beta chains drawn from one sample of a study of T cells after yellow fever vaccination. TCRdb reprocessed the 5' RACE reads with MiXCR, giving one entry per CDR3 protein. The table lists about 340,000 distinct CDR3 sequences, about 9.5% of them singletons. The sample in question was PBMCs, obtained on the day of the first yellow fever vaccination. The receptors come from a young man who received the YFV17D yellow fever vaccine. The CDR3 runs from the conserved cysteine through the conserved F or W. A D gene is named only where the DNA matches it firmly. Part of the rows lack a size; the others show once, few, many or a class for expanded clones.

>TRBJ2-1|TRBD2|TRBV5-4|.
CASSSGLGPNEQFF
TGTGCCAGCAGCTCGGGACTAGGCCCAAATGAGCAGTTCTTC
>TRBJ1-1|.|TRBV6-6|.
CASNPGMNTEDFF
TGTGCCAGCAACCCGGGCATGAACACTGAAGATTTCTTT
>TRBJ2-5|TRBD2|TRBV5-1|few
CASSLATSGDVETQYF
TGCGCCAGCAGCTTGGCTACTAGCGGGGATGTGGAGACCCAGTACTTC
>TRBJ1-5|TRBD1|TRBV7-8|many
CASSRTGDQPQHF
TGTGCCAGCAGCCGCACAGGGGATCAGCCCCAGCATTTT
>TRBJ1-6|.|TRBV20-1|few
CSARAPQGQNSPLHF
TGCAGTGCTAGAGCCCCACAGGGTCAAAATTCACCCCTCCACTTT
>TRBJ1-2|.|TRBV4-1|few
CASSQPEDNGYTF
TGCGCCAGCAGCCAACCGGAGGACAATGGCTACACCTTC
>TRBJ1-4|.|TRBV5-1|.
CASSFGLGDRKLFF
TGCGCCAGCAGCTTTGGGCTCGGGGATCGGAAACTGTTTTTT
>TRBJ2-2|TRBD2|TRBV19|few
CASNPPGGAIGELFF
TGTGCCAGTAACCCCCCCGGGGGGGCAATCGGGGAGCTGTTTTTT
>TRBJ1-2|TRBD1|TRBV5-1|few
CASSLRDRTYGYTF
TGCGCCAGCAGCCTCCGGGACAGAACCTATGGCTACACCTTC
>TRBJ2-7|TRBD1|TRBV6-2/TRBV6-3|few
CATCPWTGSYEQYF
TGTGCCACCTGTCCATGGACAGGGTCCTACGAGCAGTACTTC
>TRBJ2-7|TRBD2|TRBV4-2|.
CASSPGSLAGGTPDEQYF
TGTGCCAGCAGCCCAGGCTCACTAGCGGGGGGGACCCCCGACGAGCAGTACTTC
>TRBJ2-3|.|TRBV15|few
CATSRAGGPDTQYF
TGTGCCACCAGCAGAGCGGGTGGTCCAGATACGCAGTATTTT
>TRBJ2-3|.|TRBV20-1|many
CSARGLNRATDTQYF
TGCAGTGCTAGAGGCCTCAACCGGGCCACAGATACGCAGTATTTT
>TRBJ2-2|.|TRBV10-2|few
CASRSDRENAGELFF
TGCGCCAGCAGAAGTGATAGGGAGAACGCCGGGGAGCTGTTTTTT
>TRBJ2-2|TRBD1|TRBV5-5|many
CASSWTGTNTGELFF
TGTGCCAGCAGCTGGACAGGGACGAACACCGGGGAGCTGTTTTTT
>TRBJ2-1|.|TRBV5-6|few
CASSFLVIRDEQFF
TGTGCCAGCAGCTTCTTGGTGATCAGGGATGAGCAGTTCTTC
>TRBJ2-5|TRBD2|TRBV11-2|many
CASRLGTRGETQYF
TGTGCCAGCAGGCTTGGGACTAGGGGGGAGACCCAGTACTTC
>TRBJ1-1|TRBD1|TRBV7-9|.
CASGRTGSMNTEAFF
TGTGCCAGCGGCCGGACAGGCTCCATGAACACTGAAGCTTTCTTT
>TRBJ2-2|TRBD1|TRBV4-3|.
CASSQAERTGRELFF
TGCGCCAGCAGCCAAGCCGAGAGGACAGGCCGGGAGCTGTTTTTT
>TRBJ1-1|.|TRBV6-1|many
CASNDPPGSTEAFF
TGTGCCAGCAACGACCCCCCGGGGAGCACTGAAGCTTTCTTT
>TRBJ1-4|.|TRBV5-1|few
CASSPGGFSTNEKLFF
TGCGCCAGCAGCCCCGGAGGGTTTTCGACTAATGAAAAACTGTTTTTT
>TRBJ1-5|.|TRBV27|many
CASSFPGADQPQHF
TGTGCCAGCAGTTTCCCAGGGGCCGATCAGCCCCAGCATTTT
>TRBJ2-2|.|TRBV7-2|many
CASSLNQGSGTGELFF
TGTGCCAGCAGCTTGAACCAGGGGTCGGGCACCGGGGAGCTGTTTTTT
>TRBJ1-2|.|TRBV12-3/TRBV12-4|few
CASSLRYGGYTF
TGTGCCAGCAGCCTCAGATACGGAGGCTACACCTTC
>TRBJ1-4|.|TRBV18|.
CASSPPRRLLGEKLFF
TGTGCCAGCTCACCACCGCGCCGCCTTCTCGGGGAAAAACTGTTTTTT
>TRBJ2-7|.|TRBV5-1|many
CASSRRIGSYEQYF
TGCGCCAGCAGCCGTAGAATCGGCTCCTACGAGCAGTACTTC
>TRBJ2-3|.|TRBV5-1|.
CASSLEQSASTDTQYF
TGCGCCAGCAGCTTGGAACAGTCCGCTAGCACAGATACGCAGTATTTT
>TRBJ1-2|TRBD1|TRBV7-9|many
CASSSTGDGGYTF
TGTGCCAGCAGTTCGACAGGGGACGGAGGCTACACCTTC
>TRBJ2-1|.|TRBV7-9|.
CASGSPAEQFF
TGTGCCAGCGGCTCCCCCGCGGAGCAGTTCTTC
>TRBJ2-1|.|TRBV7-3|.
CASSQRINLGAPDNEQFF
TGTGCCAGCAGCCAGCGAATTAACCTCGGGGCCCCGGACAATGAGCAGTTCTTC
>TRBJ1-2|.|TRBV19|.
CASSMEGDGYTF
TGTGCCAGTAGTATGGAGGGGGACGGCTACACCTTC
>TRBJ2-6|.|TRBV28|once
CASSLSDPGANVLTF
TGTGCCAGCAGTTTGTCCGACCCTGGGGCCAACGTCCTGACTTTC
>TRBJ2-3|TRBD2|TRBV20-1|many
CSARYAGVGDTQYF
TGCAGTGCTAGATATGCGGGGGTGGGAGATACGCAGTATTTT
>TRBJ2-5|.|TRBV5-1|few
CASRIRLQETQYF
TGCGCCAGCAGGATTCGCCTCCAAGAGACCCAGTACTTC
>TRBJ2-4|.|TRBV7-8|many
CASSDRRLAAKNIQYF
TGTGCCAGCAGCGACAGGCGACTAGCTGCCAAAAACATTCAGTACTTC
>TRBJ1-3|TRBD1|TRBV7-3|many
CASSPGGPWDTIYF
TGTGCCAGCAGCCCAGGGGGCCCTTGGGACACCATATATTTT
>TRBJ2-3|TRBD2|TRBV12-3/TRBV12-4|few
CASGTSGEADTQYF
TGTGCCTCCGGGACTAGCGGGGAGGCAGATACGCAGTATTTT
>TRBJ2-2|.|TRBV19|.
CASSIVAGELFF
TGTGCCAGTAGTATAGTCGCCGGGGAGCTGTTTTTT
>TRBJ2-3|.|TRBV11-1|.
CASTRRGTDTQYF
TGTGCCAGCACCCGCCGAGGCACAGATACGCAGTATTTT
>TRBJ2-1|.|TRBV5-1|few
CASKPTDNEQFF
TGCGCCAGCAAGCCGACAGACAATGAGCAGTTCTTC
>TRBJ2-7|.|TRBV30|few
CAWSEPHYEQYF
TGTGCCTGGAGTGAGCCTCACTACGAGCAGTACTTC
>TRBJ2-3|.|TRBV28|.
CASSLSRTSSTDTQYF
TGTGCCAGCAGTTTGTCGAGGACTTCTAGCACAGATACGCAGTATTTT
>TRBJ1-1|.|TRBV2|few
CARSESPGGVVAEAFF
TGTGCCAGGAGTGAATCCCCGGGCGGGGTTGTCGCTGAAGCTTTCTTT
>TRBJ2-1|.|TRBV29-1|few
CSVERSSYNEQFF
TGCAGCGTCGAGCGGAGCTCCTACAATGAGCAGTTCTTC
>TRBJ1-5|.|TRBV7-2|.
CASSTRLGEQPQHF
TGTGCCAGCAGCACTCGGTTGGGGGAACAGCCCCAGCATTTT
>TRBJ1-2|.|TRBV19|.
CASEDVSNYGYTF
TGTGCCAGTGAAGACGTCTCTAACTATGGCTACACCTTC
>TRBJ2-3|TRBD2|TRBV7-6|few
CASSPGLAGDSTDTQYF
TGTGCCAGCAGTCCGGGACTAGCGGGAGATAGCACAGATACGCAGTATTTT
>TRBJ1-1|.|TRBV5-4|.
CASSFPENTEAFF
TGTGCCAGCAGCTTCCCAGAGAACACTGAAGCTTTCTTT
>TRBJ2-1|TRBD1|TRBV5-4|.
CASSLGGQSSYNEQFF
TGTGCCAGCAGCTTGGGGGGACAGAGCTCCTACAATGAGCAGTTCTTC
>TRBJ1-2|TRBD1|TRBV3-1|few
CASSHPLFRDRGYGYTF
TGTGCCAGCAGCCACCCATTATTCCGGGACAGGGGCTATGGCTACACCTTC
>TRBJ1-5|.|TRBV9|many
CASSVESNQPQHF
TGTGCCAGCAGCGTCGAAAGCAATCAGCCCCAGCATTTT
>TRBJ2-5|.|TRBV11-2|.
CASSLDHSQETQYF
TGTGCCAGCAGCTTAGATCACAGCCAAGAGACCCAGTACTTC
>TRBJ1-3|.|TRBV15|.
CATRKPGRDKYF
TGTGCCACCAGGAAACCCGGACGGGACAAGTATTTT
>TRBJ2-4|.|TRBV11-2|few
CASSLIGTGGLDIQYF
TGTGCCAGCAGCTTAATCGGGACGGGGGGCCTGGACATTCAGTACTTC
>TRBJ2-6|.|TRBV20-1|.
CSARDLVNSGANVLTF
TGCAGTGCTAGAGATCTGGTGAACTCTGGGGCCAACGTCCTGACTTTC
>TRBJ2-5|.|TRBV20-1|.
CSAVYFETQYF
TGCAGTGCCGTATATTTCGAGACCCAGTACTTC
>TRBJ2-1|TRBD2|TRBV5-1|many
CASSSGTSGNEQFF
TGCGCCAGCAGCTCCGGGACTAGCGGCAATGAGCAGTTCTTC
>TRBJ1-1|.|TRBV18|many
CASSQQGLNTEAFF
TGTGCCAGCTCCCAACAGGGCCTGAACACTGAAGCTTTCTTT
>TRBJ1-1|.|TRBV28|few
CASSFAAQNTEAFF
TGTGCCAGCAGTTTTGCAGCCCAGAACACTGAAGCTTTCTTT